The 29 T cell receptor beta chains below all came from one sample that was sequenced in a study of cytomegalovirus exposure and HLA in healthy donors. Primers for the PCR totalled 60 Vbeta and 13 Jbeta. Profiled with immunoSEQ multiplex PCR; TCRdb holds only in-frame clones, not every one. This sample carries some 180,000 clones, about 82% of them seen once, and the ten largest clones take about 1.9%. The sequenced material came from PBMCs. The receptors shown here come from a woman younger than 45 in good health and CMV-seronegative.

The gene calls are TRBV18 and TRBJ2-5; D unresolved. Germline CDR1 and CDR2: KGHSH and LQKENI. CDR3 length: 13 amino acids. The V end lost 4 bases, the J end lost 5 bases, and 11 bases lay between the germline ends. CDR3: CASSRPSLETQYF. The CDR3 DNA is TGTGCCAGCTCACGACCATCATTGGAGACCCAGTACTTC.

V usage is TRBV18 and J usage is TRBJ1-5, with D possibly matching TRBD1 (6 bases). Germline CDR1 is KGHSH and CDR2 is LQKENI. Trimming shortened V by 4 bases and J by 2 bases, and 9 bases separated the two germline ends. This CDR3 is 14 amino acids long. The CDR3 region has the DNA TGTGCCAGCTCACTGGGACACGGCAATCAGCCCCAGCATTTT. It translates to CASSLGHGNQPQHF.

This sequence joins TRBV9 and TRBJ2-1; D ambiguous. CDR1 is SGDLS and CDR2 is YYNGEE in the germline V gene. Trimming cost V 0 bases and J 5 bases, with 21 bases left between them. The CDR3 has 18 residues. CDR3 region: CASSVEPPLPARHNEQFF. The CDR3 nucleotides read TGTGCCAGCAGCGTAGAGCCCCCCCTCCCAGCGCGCCACAATGAGCAGTTCTTC.

CDR3 amino acids: CASTISPGQGVTGELFF. The CDR3 DNA reads TGCGCCAGCACGATATCCCCGGGACAGGGGGTCACCGGGGAGCTGTTTTTT. The rearrangement joins TRBV5-1 to TRBJ2-2; 11 bases fit TRBD1. Germline loops: CDR1 SGHRS, CDR2 YFSETQ. This CDR3 spans 17 amino acids. The junction had 11 bases not matched to a gene; V was cut back by 6 bases and J by 4 bases.

V is TRBV7-9 and J is TRBJ2-1; 7 nucleotides align to TRBD2. CDR3 length: 15 residues. Looked up from germline, CDR1 is SEHNR and CDR2 is FQNEAQ (reference sequence). Losses at the gene ends were 5 bases for V and 4 bases for J; bases not matched to a gene: 8. CDR3 loop: CASSPRGMQYNEQFF. The CDR3, as DNA: TGTGCCAGCAGCCCGCGGGGGATGCAGTACAATGAGCAGTTCTTC.

The V and J genes are TRBV25-1 and TRBJ1-3; TRBD1 agrees at 8 bases. Germline V gives CDR1 MGHDK, CDR2 SYGVNS. The length of the CDR3 is 16 residues. V shed 4 bases, J shed 1 base, and the junction held 6 bases outside the gene matches. This chain's CDR3 is CASSGSGGGSGNTIYF. Here the CDR3 DNA reads TGTGCCAGCAGTGGTTCAGGGGGCGGGTCTGGAAACACCATATATTTT.

The CDR3 DNA reads TGTGCCAGTAGGACAGGGACGGGCACTGAAGCTTTCTTT. This codes for CASRTGTGTEAFF. The rearrangement uses TRBV19 and TRBJ1-1, with 7 bases identical to TRBD1. CDR1 and CDR2 (germline): LNHDA, SQIVND (reference sequence). Unmatched junction bases numbered 5, after V lost 6 bases and J lost 4 bases. The CDR3 covers 13 residues.

The V and J genes are TRBV5-1 and TRBJ2-5, with a weak D call TRBD1 (7 bases). V lost 6 bases to trimming and J lost 2 bases, with 14 bases between them. The germline gives CDR1 SGHRS, CDR2 YFSETQ. This CDR3 is 14 amino acids long. In DNA form, the CDR3 reads TGCGCCAGCACGCGGGCAGGGGGGCAAGAGACCCAGTACTTC. The encoded protein is CASTRAGGQETQYF.

CDR3 in DNA: TGTGCCAGCAGCCAACAGGGGGGAAAAGAGACCCAGTACTTC. Translating gives CASSQQGGKETQYF. The chain employs TRBV11-2 and TRBJ2-5, with 8 bases that match TRBD1. The CDR3 is made up of 14 amino acids. V was pared by 5 bases and J by 3 bases, with 5 bases of the junction left unmatched. Germline CDR1 SGHAT, CDR2 FQNNGV.

The J gene is TRBJ2-1, the V gene TRBV4-1; 11 nucleotides agree with TRBD2. Per the germline V gene, CDR1 is MGHRA and CDR2 is YSYEKL. This CDR3 region has 17 residues. V shed 0 bases and J 8 bases; nucleotides not matched to a gene: 9. As DNA, the CDR3 is TGCGCCAGCAGCCAAGAACTAAGTAGCGGGGGGGCCTATGAGCAGTTCTTC. Amino acid sequence: CASSQELSSGGAYEQFF.

The chain combines TRBV6-6 with TRBJ2-7; 9 bases are a match to TRBD1. The CDR3 loop spans 16 amino acids. Per germline, CDR1 MNHNY and CDR2 SVGAGI (reference sequence). V was clipped by 1 base and J by 0 bases; unmatched bases: 4. CDR3 sequence: CASSYYGQGSSYEQYF. The CDR3 DNA sequence: TGTGCCAGCAGTTACTACGGACAGGGGAGCTCCTACGAGCAGTACTTC.

V gene TRBV23-1 combines with J gene TRBJ2-5; D ambiguous. TRBV23-1 qualifies as an ORF whose function is uncertain. CDR3 length: 17 residues. V gave up 6 bases and J gave up 1 base, with 21 bases separating them. The CDR3 region is CASSQRLEGGFQETQYF. CDR3 sequence (DNA): TGCGCCAGCAGCCAAAGGCTGGAAGGCGGATTCCAAGAGACCCAGTACTTC.

The chain couples TRBV6-5 to TRBJ1-2, with D perhaps matching TRBD1 (5 bases). Germline-derived CDR1 and CDR2 are MNHEY and SVGAGI. The germline V and J ends were trimmed by 3 bases and 1 base, with 15 bases remaining between them. CDR3 size: 16 residues. The CDR3 nucleotides are TGTGCCAGCAGTTATCTCGGCGTAGGGGATAACTATGGCTACACCTTC. The encoded protein is CASSYLGVGDNYGYTF.

This clone was seen a few times. The chain links TRBV18 to TRBJ2-2; the match to TRBD1 covers 7 bases. Unmatched junction bases numbered 3, after V lost 6 bases and J lost 5 bases. This CDR3 region has 13 residues. The germline CDR1 and CDR2 sequences are KGHSH and LQKENI. CDR3 amino acids: CASSRTGTGELFF. CDR3 coding DNA: TGTGCCAGCTCTCGGACAGGAACCGGGGAGCTGTTTTTT.

This rearrangement joins TRBV5-1 to TRBJ1-4; a weak D match, TRBD1 (5 bases). CDR1 and CDR2 from the germline V gene are SGHRS and YFSETQ. Trimming removed 0 bases from V and 5 bases from J, with 11 bases in between. The CDR3 has 15 residues. This CDR3 reads CASSLASGRNEKLFF. The CDR3 DNA reads as TGCGCCAGCAGCTTGGCGTCAGGGAGGAATGAAAAACTGTTTTTT.

The CDR3 DNA reads TGTGCCAGCAGTTTAGGGCGGGGGCCCACCTACGAGCAGTACTTC. Translation: CASSLGRGPTYEQYF. The chain couples TRBV6-5 to TRBJ2-7; D may be TRBD2 (7 bases). V lost 4 bases and J 2 bases, leaving 15 bases between the germline ends. Germline V CDR1 and CDR2: MNHEY, SVGAGI. The CDR3 consists of 15 residues.

The rearrangement uses TRBV20-1 and TRBJ1-2; 7 nucleotides agree with TRBD1. This CDR3 contains 11 residues. Germline lookup yields CDR1 DFQATT and CDR2 SNEGSKA (reference sequence). CDR3 DNA sequence: TGCAGAGTGACAGGGCACTATGGCTACACCTTC. Translated, it gives CRVTGHYGYTF.

The chain carries TRBV6-5 and TRBJ2-1; 9 bases map to TRBD1. Germline V gene sequence: CDR1 MNHEY, CDR2 SVGAGI. V lost 5 bases to trimming and J lost 6 bases; unmatched junction nucleotides: 5. This CDR3 has 14 residues. Here the CDR3 reads CASSRDRVTNEQFF. The CDR3 coding sequence is TGTGCCAGCAGTCGGGACAGGGTTACCAATGAGCAGTTCTTC.

V is TRBV10-3 and J is TRBJ1-2; a possible D gene is TRBD1 (5 bases). From germline, CDR1 is ENHRY and CDR2 SYGVKD. Trimming took 5 bases from V and 6 from J, leaving 13 bases between them. The CDR3 spans 13 residues. The CDR3 nucleotides read TGTGCCATCAGTCCTTCACAGGCGGATGGCTACACCTTC. Translating gives CAISPSQADGYTF.

Note on this clone: Since the CDR3 does not end with the conserved phenylalanine or tryptophan, this likely comes from a read error. The V call is TRBV6-5, the J call TRBJ1-4; D is uncertain. V was trimmed by 7 bases and J by 3 bases, leaving 15 bases between them. Germline-derived CDR1 and CDR2 are MNHEY and SVGAGI. There are 15 residues in the CDR3. CDR3 protein: CASTVSRGANEKLFV. CDR3 bases: TGTGCCAGCACCGTCAGCCGGGGAGCTAATGAAAAACTGTTTGTT.

This sequence joins TRBV29-1 and TRBJ2-3; 9 positions match TRBD2. V lost 6 bases, J lost 4 bases, and 11 bases stayed unmatched. CDR3 length equals 15 residues. Germline-derived CDR1 and CDR2 are SQVTM and ANQGSEA. CDR3 DNA sequence: TGCAGCGTCCGAGGACTAGCGAGTAATTCAGATACGCAGTATTTT. It codes for CSVRGLASNSDTQYF.

The chain links TRBV5-4 to TRBJ2-1; the match to TRBD2 covers 7 bases. The CDR3 contains 15 residues. Trimming removed 4 bases from V and 7 bases from J; junction bases left unmatched: 11. Germline lookup yields CDR1 SGHNT and CDR2 YYREEE (reference sequence). Written as DNA, the CDR3 is TGTGCCAGCAGCCCAAATAGCGGGTTAGAAAATGAGCAGTTCTTC. It specifies CASSPNSGLENEQFF.

This clone appeared once. J is TRBJ2-1 and V is TRBV29-1; 12 nucleotides agree with TRBD2. Per the germline V gene, CDR1 is SQVTM and CDR2 is ANQGSEA. The CDR3 spans 14 residues. After removal of 6 bases from V and 6 bases from J, the junction contained 6 bases not matched to a gene. The CDR3 nucleotides are TGCAGCGTGCGGACTAGCGGGGTGATCAATGAGCAGTTCTTC. Its protein is CSVRTSGVINEQFF.

This clone has a single count. The chain is built from TRBV10-3 and TRBJ1-3; no firm D call. CDR3 size: 13 residues. Germline-derived CDR1 and CDR2 are ENHRY and SYGVKD. Trimming removed 4 bases from V and 3 bases from J, with 7 bases in between. In nucleotides, the CDR3 is TGTGCCATCAGTGCGGGAGGTGGAAACACCATATATTTT. As protein: CAISAGGGNTIYF.

This clone was counted only a few times. The rearrangement joins TRBV19 to TRBJ2-3; D gene uncertain. The CDR3 consists of 16 residues. CDR1 is LNHDA, CDR2 SQIVND, per germline (reference sequence). Trimming left V 8 bases short and J 2 bases short, with 20 bases between. This CDR3 reads CASPSPNSSLTDTQYF. As DNA, the CDR3 is TGTGCCAGTCCCTCCCCCAATAGTTCTCTCACAGATACGCAGTATTTT.

Only a few counts were recorded for this clone. The rearrangement uses TRBV18 and TRBJ1-4; 8 bases are shared with TRBD1. Germline CDR1 reads KGHSH; CDR2 reads LQKENI. This CDR3 contains 15 residues. Trimming removed 3 bases from V and 8 bases from J; junction bases left unmatched: 8. The DNA of the CDR3 is TGTGCCAGCTCACCTAACCAGGGGGCTTGGGAAAAACTGTTTTTT. Amino acid sequence: CASSPNQGAWEKLFF.

The chain recombines TRBV11-1 with TRBJ2-1; 8 bases are shared with TRBD2. CDR1 and CDR2 from the germline V gene are SGHAT and FQDESV (reference sequence). V lost 6 bases to trimming and J lost 2 bases; unmatched junction nucleotides: 9. This CDR3 comprises 16 residues. CDR3 sequence reads: CASSFVGGGTYNEQFF. CDR3 nucleotides: TGTGCCAGCAGTTTTGTCGGCGGGGGGACCTACAATGAGCAGTTCTTC.

In regard to this clone: Other nucleotide sequences in the sample specify the same CDR3. The genes are TRBV6-1 and TRBJ1-2, with 9 bases identical to TRBD1. J gave up 1 base and V 6 bases, and 3 bases lay outside the gene matches. The CDR3 spans 14 residues. Germline CDR1 MNHNS, CDR2 SASEGT. Here the CDR3 DNA reads TGTGCCAGCAGCGAGGGACAGGGTAACTATGGCTACACCTTC. It codes for CASSEGQGNYGYTF.

The chain combines TRBV4-1 with TRBJ1-2; 8 bases map to TRBD1. The CDR3 runs 16 residues. V shed 1 base and J 4 bases; nucleotides not matched to a gene: 8. Per the germline V gene, CDR1 is MGHRA and CDR2 is YSYEKL. The CDR3 loop is CASSQGPTGGGYGYTF. CDR3 nucleotide sequence: TGCGCCAGCAGCCAAGGTCCCACAGGGGGGGGCTATGGCTACACCTTC.